This TCR beta chain was captured by sequencing in a study of CD8 T cells in Susac syndrome. Reverse transcription of roughly 0.45 to 1 ug RNA was carried out with random hexamers. A single record per CDR3 protein comes from TCRdb applying MiXCR to the immunoSEQ multiplex PCR reads. The table has around 300,000 distinct CDR3 sequences, roughly 85% seen once. TEMRA cells were FACS-enriched, and CD8+ and CD4+ T cells were isolated negatively. Regarding the study as a whole: The authors acknowledged that their TCR sequencing and HLA analysis involved a relatively small number of individuals.

CDR3 size: 15 residues. Between the trimmed V and J ends, which lost 3 bases and 0 bases, there was a span of 9 bases. The V gene's germline CDR1 is MNHNS and CDR2 SASEGT. A note on this clonotype: Its antigen is still unknown.

This clonotype was obtained from a human donor with multiple sclerosis. Input material: CD8+ T cells from PBMCs. The rearrangement joins TRBV6-1 to TRBJ1-5; D gene uncertain. The CDR3: CASSDFRDSNQPQHF. The CDR3 DNA sequence: TGTGCCAGCAGTGACTTTAGAGATAGCAATCAGCCCCAGCATTTT.